This TCR beta chain comes out of a study of metastatic and nonmetastatic thyroid tumors. Study-wide results and limits: Malignant thyroid tumors reportedly had TCR beta diversity that was significantly higher than in benign nodules, in blood and tumor.

All patients reached thyroid surgery having received no treatment beforehand. Original processing methods: The study built a papillary thyroid cancer distant-metastasis classifier from CDR3 differences across clinicopathological groups. Using MiXCR, TCRdb reanalyzed the PCR reads. The V and J calls and clone size are TCRdb's, not the authors'. The sample shows around 18,000 clones, 29% of them seen only once. In the case of this clone: Its antigen is not known.

This clonotype was sampled from a female donor with papillary thyroid cancer or a benign thyroid nodule (not recorded which). Some clones in this sample may be carry-over from other donors' samples. What was sequenced was tumor tissue.

The chain's CDR3 is CASSPTGTGDGYTF. The CDR3 DNA reads TGCGCCAGCAGCCCAACCGGGACAGGGGATGGCTACACCTTC. The chain couples TRBV5-1 to TRBJ1-2, with 10 bases that match TRBD1. The V and J ends lost 4 bases and 6 bases, in that order; junction bases with no gene match: 6. The CDR3 length is 14 residues. Germline CDR1 SGHRS, CDR2 YFSETQ. The full variable domain, completed using reference TRBV5-1 and TRBJ1-2, is KAGVTQTPRYLIKTRGQQVTLSCSPISGHRSVSWYQQTPGQGLQFLFEYFSETQRNKGNFPGRFSGRQFSNSRSEMNVSTLELGDSALYLCASSPTGTGDGYTFGSGTRLTVV.